The 18 T cell receptor beta chains in this list originate from one sample, sequenced in a study of shared clonotypes between healthy human individuals. Sequencing was performed with immunoSEQ multiplex PCR; in TCRdb, only in-frame clones are kept and a portion is missing. The table includes approximately 2,300,000 clones, roughly 90% detected once. The sample taken for sequencing was naive CD4+ T cells from PBMCs. Subset indicated: CD45RA+ positively selected. The receptor set was obtained from a young man in good health. Some clones in this sample may be carry-over from other donors' samples.

The chain uses TRBV7-2 and TRBJ2-2, with D possibly being TRBD2 (6 bases). V dropped 5 bases and J dropped 2 bases, with 15 bases sitting between them. CDR1 and CDR2 (germline): SGHTA, FQGNSA. This CDR3 region has 16 residues. The CDR3 reads CASSPTGAANTGELFF. As DNA, the CDR3 is TGTGCCAGCAGCCCGACGGGAGCGGCCAACACCGGGGAGCTGTTTTTT.

This sequence joins TRBV30 and TRBJ2-7, with D possibly being TRBD1 or TRBD2 (6 bases each). The CDR3 is made up of 14 amino acids. Trimming pared 0 bases from V and 2 bases from J, leaving 11 bases between. The germline V gene has CDR1 GTSNPN and CDR2 SVGIG (reference sequence). DNA of the CDR3: TGTGCCTGGAGTGTAGGGGGAGGAACCTACGAGCAGTACTTC. Translated, it gives CAWSVGGGTYEQYF.

This clone occurred once. This sample also contains other DNA sequences that code for the same CDR3. The J gene is TRBJ1-4, the V gene TRBV30; D is unclear. This CDR3 contains 14 residues. Looked up from germline, CDR1 is GTSNPN and CDR2 is SVGIG (reference sequence). V was clipped by 2 bases and J by 1 base, with 8 bases between them. The CDR3 is CAWSRGGTNEKLFF. DNA of the CDR3: TGTGCCTGGAGTCGGGGAGGAACTAATGAAAAACTGTTTTTT.

The chain recombines TRBV20-1 with TRBJ2-5; D is unresolved. The CDR3 length is 11 residues. Trimming left V 6 bases short and J 5 bases short, with 10 bases between. Per the germline V gene, CDR1 is DFQATT and CDR2 is SNEGSKA (reference sequence). The chain's CDR3 is CSASPWETQYF. The CDR3 DNA is TGCAGTGCCTCGCCTTGGGAGACCCAGTACTTC.

A note on this clone: The same CDR3 is also encoded by other DNA sequences in this sample. The chain employs TRBV7-2 and TRBJ2-2, with TRBD1 identical over 10 bases. This CDR3 region has 16 residues. V lost 2 bases and J lost 4; bases outside the gene matches: 4. CDR1 is SGHTA, CDR2 FQGNSA, per germline. The CDR3 loop reads CASSLLGTGVTGELFF. The CDR3 DNA reads as TGTGCCAGCAGCTTACTCGGGACAGGGGTCACCGGGGAGCTGTTTTTT.

V and J are TRBV5-1 and TRBJ1-2, with no clear D. V lost 0 bases, J lost 8 bases, and 14 bases lay in between. The CDR3 has 14 residues. Germline values: CDR1 SGHRS, CDR2 YFSETQ. CDR3 sequence: CASSLDPGSRGYTF. CDR3 sequence (DNA): TGCGCCAGCAGCTTGGATCCGGGTTCGCGAGGCTACACCTTC.

Regarding this clone: Other nucleotide sequences from this sample produce the same CDR3. The rearrangement joins TRBV28 to TRBJ2-7, with D uncertain. From germline, CDR1 is MDHEN and CDR2 SYDVKM. Trimming shortened V by 5 bases and J by 3 bases, and 8 bases separated the two germline ends. This CDR3 spans 12 amino acids. CDR3 residues: CASSPPFYEQYF. The CDR3 DNA follows: TGTGCCAGCAGTCCACCTTTCTACGAGCAGTACTTC. Together with reference TRBV28 and TRBJ2-7, the CDR3 gives the full variable domain: DVKVTQSSRYLVKRTGEKVFLECVQDMDHENMFWYRQDPGLGLRLIYFSYDVKMKEKGDIPEGYSVSREKKERFSLILESASTNQTSMYLCASSPPFYEQYFGPGTRLTVT.

The V and J genes are TRBV4-3 and TRBJ2-5; TRBD1 or TRBD2 may be the D gene (5 bases each). V was shortened by 1 base and J by 5 bases, with 11 bases between the two germline ends. Germline V gene lookup returns CDR1 LGHNA and CDR2 YSLEER. This CDR3 has 14 residues. The CDR3 DNA is TGCGCCAGCAGCCAAGGGGGGTCGGGGGAGACCCAGTACTTC. This codes for CASSQGGSGETQYF.

The genes are TRBV9 and TRBJ2-1; TRBD2 matches 10 bases. The germline V gene encodes CDR1 SGDLS and CDR2 YYNGEE. The V gene end was trimmed by 3 bases and the J gene end by 4 bases; junction bases not matched to a gene: 25. CDR3 size: 22 residues. The CDR3 sequence: CASSALSSSGALGTSAYNEQFF. CDR3 DNA: TGTGCCAGCAGCGCCCTCAGTTCGTCGGGGGCGCTTGGGACTAGCGCTTACAATGAGCAGTTCTTC.

The gene calls are TRBV7-3 and TRBJ2-3; weak D call: TRBD1 (5 bases). Between the trimmed V and J ends, which lost 4 bases and 5 bases, there was a span of 13 bases. The CDR3 has 14 amino acids. In germline, CDR1 is SGHTA, CDR2 FQGTGA. The chain's CDR3 is CASSSSRAKDTQYF. The CDR3 DNA reads as TGTGCCAGCAGCTCCTCCAGGGCCAAAGATACGCAGTATTTT.

The gene calls are TRBV5-4 and TRBJ2-2, with 11 bases matching TRBD2. After removal of 3 bases from V and 6 bases from J, the junction contained 7 bases not matched to a gene. CDR3 length equals 16 residues. Germline-derived CDR1 and CDR2 are SGHNT and YYREEE (reference sequence). The CDR3 reads CASSSLAGVGAGELFF. The CDR3 nucleotides are TGTGCCAGCAGCTCACTAGCGGGAGTTGGCGCCGGGGAGCTGTTTTTT. The full variable domain, completed using reference TRBV5-4 and TRBJ2-2, is ETGVTQSPTHLIKTRGQQVTLRCSSQSGHNTVSWYQQALGQGPQFIFQYYREEENGRGNFPPRFSGLQFPNYSSELNVNALELDDSALYLCASSSLAGVGAGELFFGEGSRLTVL.

The J gene is TRBJ1-3, the V gene TRBV29-1, with unresolved D. V lost 4 bases and J lost 0, with 7 bases in between. CDR3 length: 13 amino acids. Looked up from germline, CDR1 is SQVTM and CDR2 is ANQGSEA. CDR3 protein: CSVGENSGNTIYF. The CDR3 nucleotides are TGCAGCGTTGGGGAGAACTCTGGAAACACCATATATTTT. Full variable domain (remainder filled in from reference TRBV29-1 and TRBJ1-3): SAVISQKPSRDICQRGTSLTIQCQVDSQVTMMFWYRQQPGQSLTLIATANQGSEATYESGFVIDKFPISRPNLTFSTLTVSNMSPEDSSIYLCSVGENSGNTIYFGEGSWLTVV.

The chain carries TRBV19 and TRBJ2-7, with a weak D call TRBD1 (5 bases). The CDR3 extends over 15 amino acids. V was pared by 5 bases and J by 1 base, with 15 bases between. Germline V gives CDR1 LNHDA, CDR2 SQIVND (reference sequence). CDR3 DNA: TGTGCCAGTAGTTCCCAGGGTCTGGGGTCCTACGAGCAGTACTTC. Protein sequence: CASSSQGLGSYEQYF.

This rearrangement joins TRBV28 to TRBJ2-1; D is undetermined. CDR1 MDHEN and CDR2 SYDVKM come from the germline V gene. The CDR3 has 16 residues. Trimming removed 1 base at V and 4 bases at J, with 14 bases between. The CDR3 coding sequence is TGTGCCAGCAGTTTATCCTTCCGACGGAAGTACAATGAGCAGTTCTTC. Translation gives CASSLSFRRKYNEQFF.

This clone has only one observation. The J gene is TRBJ1-4, the V gene TRBV18; possible D gene TRBD1, 6 bases. The germline V gene has CDR1 KGHSH and CDR2 LQKENI. Trimming pared 0 bases from V and 4 bases from J, leaving 12 bases between. The CDR3 is made up of 16 amino acids. The CDR3 here is CASSPPNRAVNEKLFF. CDR3 sequence (DNA): TGTGCCAGCTCACCACCGAACAGGGCCGTTAATGAAAAACTGTTTTTT.

Points on this clone: At the DNA level, this CDR3 is encoded by other sequences in the same sample as well. V is TRBV18 and J is TRBJ2-1; no firm D call. The CDR3 runs to 13 residues. Germline values: CDR1 KGHSH, CDR2 LQKENI. Trimming shortened V by 0 bases and J by 6 bases, and 6 bases separated the two germline ends. The CDR3 DNA reads TGTGCCAGCTCACCACCGAGTTTCAATGAGCAGTTCTTC. Encoded protein: CASSPPSFNEQFF.

This clone was seen a few times. The chain combines TRBV7-9 with TRBJ1-1, with D possibly matching TRBD1 (5 bases). CDR3 size: 12 residues. V was trimmed by 7 bases and J by 6 bases, leaving 12 bases between them. The V gene's germline CDR1 is SEHNR and CDR2 FQNEAQ (reference sequence). The CDR3 DNA follows: TGTGCCAGCATCGGCCAGGGCCCTGAAGCTTTCTTT. Protein: CASIGQGPEAFF.

The chain is built from TRBV6-1 and TRBJ1-4, with D possibly matching TRBD1 (6 bases). The CDR3 extends over 13 amino acids. V lost 6 bases and J lost 8, with 13 bases in between. CDR1 is MNHNS, CDR2 SASEGT, per germline. CDR3: CASRGHGREKLFF. CDR3 sequence (DNA): TGTGCCAGCAGGGGACATGGCAGGGAAAAACTGTTTTTT.